This T cell receptor beta chain was documented in a study of Graves' ophthalmopathy and Graves' hyperthyroidism. Study-wide findings and caveats: Blood also harbored most expanded thyroid clonotypes above 0.001 frequency. Sensitivity reached less than 71% and specificity about 78% when the model predicted ophthalmopathy progression.

To note about this clonotype: Its target is unknown.

V lost 6 bases, J lost 1 base, and 14 bases lay in between. This CDR3 has 15 amino acids. Per the germline V gene, CDR1 is KGHDR and CDR2 is SFDVKD. CDR3 regions of TCR beta were amplified from RNA transcripts. Second-round multiplex PCR came after a first-round RT-PCR that employed HTBI primers. TCRdb called the multiplex PCR reads again in MiXCR, with one record for every CDR3 protein. The sample has 220,000 or so distinct CDR3 sequences, 20% to 25% seen once. The evidence that diagnosis relied on was clinical symptoms, serum thyroxine, TRAb, thyroid ultrasound and orbital computed tomography. Fresh peripheral blood, roughly 10 ml, was the PBMC source.

The clonotype originates from a woman between 45 and 65 years old with Graves' ophthalmopathy. This chain joins TRBV24-1 and TRBJ2-5; tentatively, D is TRBD1 or TRBD2 (6 bases each). Sequencing used peripheral blood. Written as DNA, the CDR3 is TGTGCCACCAGTTCCCCTAGGGGGGCCCAAGAGACCCAGTACTTC. Amino acid sequence: CATSSPRGAQETQYF.